The TCR beta chain under discussion was sequenced for a study of blood T cell repertoires in COVID-19. Study context: The United States, Italy and Spain provided the acute and convalescent COVID-19 samples. In each case, the material was cDNA or gDNA derived from T cells, B-cell-depleted T cells, or PBMCs.

The CDR3 is made up of 17 amino acids. Germline CDR1 reads LGHDT; CDR2 reads YNNKEL (reference sequence). V was clipped by 5 bases and J by 7 bases, with 21 bases between them. As handled by the study authors: Using reference gene primer amplification, nucleated cell counts were estimated. Assay: immunoSEQ multiplex PCR; the TCRdb copy retains only in-frame clones and omits some. The V and J calls and clone size are taken from that table; D and trimming were inferred from the DNA. The sample records 30,000 to 50,000 clones, around 86% being singletons. The TCR originated in a man aged 45 to 65 with active or convalescent COVID-19. The chain is built from TRBV3-1 (or the pseudogene TRBV3-2) and TRBJ1-6, with D possibly being TRBD1 (6 bases). Source material: peripheral blood. The CDR3 bases are TGTGCCAGCAGCTGGGACCAGGGGCATATGACAAATTCACCCCTCCACTTT. It encodes CASSWDQGHMTNSPLHF.